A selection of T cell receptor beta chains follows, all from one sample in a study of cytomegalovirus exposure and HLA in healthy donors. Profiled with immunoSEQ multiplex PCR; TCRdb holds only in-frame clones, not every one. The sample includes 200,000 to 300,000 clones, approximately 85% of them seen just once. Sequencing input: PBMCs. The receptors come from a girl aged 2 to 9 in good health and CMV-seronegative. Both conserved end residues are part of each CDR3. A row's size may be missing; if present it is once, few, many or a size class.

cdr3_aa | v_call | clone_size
CASSEVTGYGYTF | TRBV6-1 | -
CASSPHEGTRPDTQYF | TRBV4-1 | -
CASILDSRYSNQPQHF | TRBV10-1 | once
CASSDQNTEAFF | TRBV2 | once
CASSAGTSRREQYF | TRBV5-6 | -
CASSYDWAVGGTQYF | TRBV6-5 | once
CASGLYAYNEQFF | TRBV12-5 | -
CASTRREDTEAFF | TRBV18 | -
CASSLGRAGELFF | TRBV5-6 | -
CASSQERGNFYEQYF | TRBV4-1 | few
CASSIEWDIGLNTEAFF | TRBV19 | once
CASSLNLNGNTEAFF | TRBV7-8 | -
CASSQVGRTGANVLTF | TRBV4-1 | few
CATSRPRGAQGAINEKLFF | TRBV15 | -
CASSRDRYGYTF | TRBV5-4 | -
CASSQGSLAIGEQYF | TRBV4-1 | -
CASNTGTPSNQPQHF | TRBV2 | once
CASSARKLIFGNYGYTF | TRBV2 | -
CASQEVGGKVQYF | TRBV27 | -
CASSPQARSTDTQYF | TRBV9 | once
CASSEALRDRGHGYTF | TRBV2 | -
CASSDQGSHSPLHF | TRBV2 | -
CASRTRNTIYF | TRBV2 | once
CASRPDRGYQPQHF | TRBV6-5 | once
CASSEWRSGTGELFF | TRBV10-1 | -
CAIKGQGEETQYF | TRBV10-3 | few
CSVLTVGQARFF | TRBV29-1 | -
CASSLTYREETQYF | TRBV7-7 | -
CASSEASGGYETQYF | TRBV6-1 | once
CAISDKRESEQYF | TRBV10-3 | -
CASSQGGVGFSYEQYF | TRBV4-2 | -
CASSLVQGPRRPQHF | TRBV7-8 | -
CASRTEAGSYNEQFF | TRBV6-5 | -
CASSPIPGENYGYTF | TRBV18 | -
CASSYGQYEQYF | TRBV2 | -
CASSLTGTGGGYTF | TRBV7-9 | -
CSVEPGADTQYF | TRBV29-1 | -
CASSQGGAGALNEQFF | TRBV4-2 | few
CASSRRPGGAFTDTQYF | TRBV4-2 | -
CATSRDDLAGGPFYEQYF | TRBV15 | -